A single sample gave rise to the 25 T cell receptor beta chains below, sequenced in a study of blood T cell repertoires in COVID-19. The data were produced by immunoSEQ multiplex PCR, yet TCRdb's version contains in-frame clones alone and is incomplete. Counted here are about 95,000 clones, about 85% occurring once; the ten biggest clones make up 25%. Source material: peripheral blood. The origin of the receptors is an elderly man with active or convalescent COVID-19.

The chain recombines TRBV30 with TRBJ1-4; 11 nucleotides align to TRBD1. The J segment lost 8 bases and the V segment lost 3 bases, leaving 2 bases of the junction unmatched. The CDR3 runs 13 residues. Germline CDR1 is GTSNPN and CDR2 is SVGIG (reference sequence). The CDR3 spells CAWRDRGQEKLFF. The CDR3 DNA reads as TGTGCCTGGAGGGACAGGGGGCAGGAAAAACTGTTTTTT. The entire variable domain, with the rest obtained from reference TRBV30 and TRBJ1-4, is as follows: SQTIHQWPATLVQPVGSPLSLECTVEGTSNPNLYWYRQAAGRGLQLLFYSVGIGQISSEVPQNLSASRPQDRQFILSSKKLLLSDSGFYLCAWRDRGQEKLFFGSGTQLSVL.

This clone is a singleton in its sample. The genes are TRBV10-2 and TRBJ1-5, with a possible D match to TRBD1 (5 bases). Germline-derived CDR1 and CDR2 are WSHSY and SAAADI. CDR3 length equals 13 residues. The germline V and J ends were trimmed by 3 bases and 3 bases, with 6 bases remaining between them. CDR3 sequence (DNA): TGCGCCAGCAGTGAACAGGTCAATCAGCCCCAGCATTTT. This encodes CASSEQVNQPQHF.

As regards this clone: This specimen includes other DNA sequences encoding the same CDR3. The J gene is TRBJ2-7, the V gene TRBV7-8; a weak D match, TRBD1 (5 bases). Looked up from germline, CDR1 is SGHVS and CDR2 is FQNEAQ. There are 15 residues in the CDR3. Trimming shortened V by 3 bases and J by 1 base, and 13 bases separated the two germline ends. This chain's CDR3 is CASSLHQGPSYEQYF. The DNA for the CDR3 is TGTGCCAGCAGCTTGCACCAGGGTCCTTCCTACGAGCAGTACTTC.

The rearrangement links TRBV11-2 to TRBJ2-5; 9 bases agree with TRBD1. This CDR3 contains 14 residues. V shed 5 bases, J shed 6 bases, and the junction held 7 bases outside the gene matches. Looked up from germline, CDR1 is SGHAT and CDR2 is FQNNGV. CDR3 residues: CASSPDRGLKTQYF. The CDR3 coding sequence is TGTGCCAGCAGCCCCGACAGGGGGTTAAAGACCCAGTACTTC.

The V call is TRBV28, the J call TRBJ1-2; a weak D match, TRBD1 (6 bases). The CDR3 consists of 16 residues. V lost 6 bases and J lost 4, with 21 bases in between. In germline, CDR1 is MDHEN, CDR2 SYDVKM. This CDR3 is CASSGNTGWSFYGYTF. Written as DNA, the CDR3 is TGTGCCAGCAGCGGGAACACAGGGTGGTCTTTCTATGGCTACACCTTC.

V usage is TRBV5-5 and J usage is TRBJ2-3; TRBD2 matches at 10 bases. Germline CDR1 SGHKS, CDR2 YYEKEE (reference sequence). V shed 7 bases and J 3 bases; nucleotides not matched to a gene: 11. This CDR3 comprises 16 residues. In nucleotides, the CDR3 is TGTGCCAGCGCCCTAGGGCTAGCGGGGGAGACAGATACGCAGTATTTT. It yields the protein CASALGLAGETDTQYF.

The rearrangement uses TRBV13 and TRBJ2-3, with D possibly TRBD1 on 5 matching bases. CDR3 size: 12 residues. V was pared by 5 bases and J by 8 bases, with 11 bases between. Germline CDR1 is PRHDT and CDR2 is FYEKMQ (reference sequence). CDR3 sequence reads: CASSRQIGTQYF. The CDR3 DNA sequence: TGTGCCAGCAGCCGACAGATTGGTACGCAGTATTTT. The variable domain in full, with the rest retrieved from reference TRBV13 and TRBJ2-3, is AAGVIQSPRHLIKEKRETATLKCYPIPRHDTVYWYQQGPGQDPQFLISFYEKMQSDKGSIPDRFSAQQFSDYHSELNMSSLELGDSALYFCASSRQIGTQYFGPGTRLTVL.

V is TRBV7-2 and J is TRBJ2-1, with a tentative D call TRBD1 (6 bases). V shed 5 bases and J shed 2 bases, with 19 bases lying between them. The CDR3 runs to 17 residues. From germline, CDR1 is SGHTA and CDR2 FQGNSA. The CDR3: CASSPRAGAATYNEQFF. In nucleotides, the CDR3 is TGTGCCAGCAGCCCACGAGCAGGGGCCGCCACCTACAATGAGCAGTTCTTC.

The chain joins TRBV6-5 to TRBJ1-5, with D tentatively TRBD1 (5 bases). Trimming took 6 bases from V and 3 from J, leaving 15 bases between them. The CDR3 totals 15 residues. Germline values: CDR1 MNHEY, CDR2 SVGAGI. CDR3 sequence reads: CASSLREGVNQPQHF. For the CDR3, the DNA is TGTGCCAGCAGCCTCCGTGAAGGGGTCAATCAGCCCCAGCATTTT.

The chain employs TRBV5-1 and TRBJ2-7, with TRBD2 matching over 10 bases. The trim removed 3 bases at V and 0 bases at J, leaving 6 bases unmatched. The length of the CDR3 is 16 residues. Germline V gives CDR1 SGHRS, CDR2 YFSETQ. CDR3 coding DNA: TGCGCCAGCAGCTCTATAGCGGGGGGCATCTCCTACGAGCAGTACTTC. Amino acid sequence: CASSSIAGGISYEQYF.

The chain combines TRBV6-5 with TRBJ1-3, with D tentatively TRBD1 (6 bases). In germline, CDR1 is MNHEY, CDR2 SVGAGI. There are 15 residues in the CDR3. V gave up 4 bases and J gave up 8 bases, with 18 bases separating them. CDR3 residues: CASSSIQGYYDTIYF. The CDR3 coding sequence is TGTGCCAGCAGTTCTATTCAGGGGTATTATGACACCATATATTTT.

This clone turned up a few times. This chain joins TRBV6-5 and TRBJ2-1, with a tentative D call TRBD1 (5 bases). The germline gives CDR1 MNHEY, CDR2 SVGAGI. V lost 8 bases to trimming and J lost 0 bases, with 11 bases between them. CDR3 length equals 14 residues. The CDR3: CASQDMSSYNEQFF. The CDR3 nucleotides are TGTGCCAGCCAGGACATGAGCTCCTACAATGAGCAGTTCTTC.

The chain joins TRBV5-5 to TRBJ2-1; 10 bases match TRBD1. The CDR3 sequence is 16 residues long. The germline V gene encodes CDR1 SGHKS and CDR2 YYEKEE (reference sequence). J lost 2 bases, V lost 1 base, and 3 bases had no gene match. The CDR3 loop is CASSLQGTGAYNEQFF. The DNA for the CDR3 is TGTGCCAGCAGCTTGCAGGGGACAGGGGCCTACAATGAGCAGTTCTTC.

This chain joins TRBV6-2 or TRBV6-3 and TRBJ2-1; D is ambiguous. Trimming removed 4 bases from V and 3 bases from J, with 4 bases in between. Germline V gene lookup returns CDR1 MNHEY and CDR2 SVGEGT. The CDR3 is made up of 12 amino acids. CDR3 sequence: CASSSNYNEQFF. CDR3 bases: TGTGCCAGCAGTTCCAACTACAATGAGCAGTTCTTC.

The chain uses TRBV7-9 and TRBJ2-7; 9 positions match TRBD1. CDR3 length: 17 amino acids. V lost 5 bases, J lost 5 bases, and 16 bases stayed unmatched. Germline CDR1 reads SEHNR; CDR2 reads FQNEAQ (reference sequence). For the CDR3, the DNA is TGTGCCAGCAGCCCCCCCGGCGACGGGACAGGGCGCCACGAGCAGTACTTC. Its translation is CASSPPGDGTGRHEQYF.

This clone is a singleton in its sample. The chain employs TRBV29-1 and TRBJ2-7, with D perhaps TRBD1 (6 bases). This CDR3 is 13 amino acids long. CDR1 and CDR2 from the germline V gene are SQVTM and ANQGSEA. Trimming stripped 4 bases from V and 5 bases from J, with 15 bases between. DNA for the CDR3: TGCAGCGTTGGTGGCCAGGGGTGGGACGAGCAGTACTTC. Translated: CSVGGQGWDEQYF.

V is TRBV5-1 and J is TRBJ2-5; no clear D. CDR1 is SGHRS, CDR2 YFSETQ, per germline. The CDR3 length is 13 residues. The V and J ends lost 1 base and 1 base respectively, with 5 bases between them. This CDR3 reads CASSLISQETQYF. The CDR3 DNA follows: TGCGCCAGCAGCTTGATCTCCCAAGAGACCCAGTACTTC.

The V call is TRBV7-3, the J call TRBJ2-2; D might be TRBD1 (5 bases). This CDR3 contains 16 residues. The V gene lost 5 bases and the J gene lost 2 bases, with 15 bases spanning the gap. Germline V CDR1 and CDR2: SGHTA, FQGTGA. The CDR3 DNA reads as TGTGCCAGCAGCCAACGTAGGACAAAAAACACCGGGGAGCTGTTTTTT. This encodes CASSQRRTKNTGELFF.

The table lists this clone with a few counts. The chain has TRBV2 and TRBJ1-2; D call uncertain. Trimming shortened V by 2 bases and J by 2 bases, and 6 bases separated the two germline ends. Germline V lookup: CDR1 SNHLY, CDR2 FYNNEI. This CDR3 has 13 residues. CDR3 protein: CASSEPQNYGYTF. The CDR3 region has the DNA TGTGCCAGCAGTGAACCGCAGAACTATGGCTACACCTTC.

The CDR3: CASSIGSGGMDEQFF. In nucleotides, the CDR3 is TGTGCCAGTAGTATTGGTAGCGGGGGTATGGATGAGCAGTTCTTC. The chain has TRBV19 and TRBJ2-1; TRBD2 agrees at 9 bases. In germline, CDR1 is LNHDA, CDR2 SQIVND (reference sequence). V was clipped by 3 bases and J by 8 bases; unmatched bases: 8. This CDR3 region has 15 residues.

In this sample, this clone turned up once. The chain is built from TRBV27 and TRBJ2-7; 7 positions agree with TRBD1. Germline CDR1 MNHEY, CDR2 SMNVEV (reference sequence). J gave up 6 bases and V 7 bases, and 12 bases lay outside the gene matches. The CDR3 sequence is 14 residues long. The CDR3 loop is CASKIRTGVGEQYF. The CDR3, as DNA: TGTGCCAGCAAAATTCGCACAGGGGTCGGCGAGCAGTACTTC.

The chain recombines TRBV18 with TRBJ2-2, with 9 bases that match TRBD2. CDR3 size: 16 residues. J gave up 3 bases and V 6 bases, and 8 bases lay outside the gene matches. CDR1 is KGHSH, CDR2 LQKENI, per germline. CDR3 sequence (DNA): TGTGCCAGCTCGCCGGGACTAGCAGAATACACCGGGGAGCTGTTTTTT. Translated, it gives CASSPGLAEYTGELFF.

The V and J genes are TRBV11-3 and TRBJ1-1, with TRBD1 matching 9 bases. Losses at the gene ends were 11 bases for V and 4 bases for J; bases not matched to a gene: 14. The CDR3 spans 15 residues. Germline V gene data show CDR1 as SGHNT and CDR2 as YENEEA. Here the CDR3 reads CALEADRGPFTEAFF. As DNA, the CDR3 is TGTGCCCTCGAAGCGGACAGGGGACCTTTCACTGAAGCTTTCTTT.

The chain has TRBV2 and TRBJ1-6, with 10 bases matching TRBD1. Trimming cost V 5 bases and J 9 bases; bases outside gene matches: 13. The CDR3 consists of 17 residues. The germline V gene has CDR1 SNHLY and CDR2 FYNNEI. CDR3 sequence: CASSPRTGGLAGSPLHF. The CDR3 DNA reads TGTGCCAGCAGTCCCCGGACAGGGGGACTGGCGGGTTCACCCCTCCACTTT.

The V call is TRBV6-2 or TRBV6-3, the J call TRBJ1-2, with D possibly being TRBD1 (5 bases). The germline CDR1 and CDR2 sequences are MNHEY and SVGEGT. This CDR3 has 12 amino acids. The V end was cut by 5 bases, the J end by 3 bases, with 7 bases between. The CDR3 loop reads CASSVGDYGYTF. DNA of the CDR3: TGTGCCAGCAGTGTAGGGGACTATGGCTACACCTTC.